The table lists the clone carrying this T cell receptor beta chain with a few counts. The antigen remains undetermined. Both TCR beta VDJ combination and CDR3 sequence profiling were carried out. Genomic DNA was the template for this profiling. TCRdb used MiXCR to reprocess the reads, holding one entry per CDR3 protein. This table holds roughly 200,000 distinct CDR3 sequences, 60% to 65% found once. Germline trimming cut 0 bases from V and 2 bases from J; bases unmatched to any gene: 6. CDR3 size: 18 residues. Germline loops: CDR1 MNHEY, CDR2 SVGAGI. The sample belongs to a study of CD8+CD57+ T cells in acquired aplastic anemia. Whole-study results and caveats: Some 30 was the count of CD8+ CDR3 sequences that patients shared with controls. Patients were compared with controls for CD8+ Simpson's diversity, and no significant difference emerged.

Input material: sorted CD4+, CD8+, or CD8+CD57+ T cells (not recorded which) from PBMCs. This TCR was sampled from a human donor in good health. V gene TRBV6-5 combines with J gene TRBJ2-3, with 12 bases identical to TRBD2. This chain's CDR3 is CASSYSLAGGLFTDTQYF. Here the CDR3 DNA reads TGTGCCAGCAGTTACTCTCTAGCGGGGGGGCTTTTCACAGATACGCAGTATTTT.